These T cell receptor beta chains were read from a single sample in a study of T cell responses to AZD1222 COVID-19 vaccine. The repertoire was sequenced with immunoSEQ multiplex PCR; TCRdb's copy has only in-frame clones and lacks some. The repertoire holds around 140,000 clones, with roughly nine tenths as singletons. The sample consisted of peripheral blood, taken 28 days after the second AZD1222 dose. These receptors came from an adult who received the AZD1222 COVID-19 vaccine. Each CDR3 is given with its conserved first and last residue. A D gene is named only where the DNA matches it firmly. Clone size, where shown, is once, few, many, or a class for clones that have expanded.

length: 13; J: TRBJ1-2; size: NA; D: NA; V: TRBV7-2; DNA: TGTGCCAGCAGCCCCGGAAGGGACTATGGCTACACCTTC; CDR3: CASSPGRDYGYTF
length: 13; J: TRBJ1-3; size: once; D: NA; V: TRBV10-3; DNA: TGTGCCATCAGTTCAGGGGTTGGAAACACCATATATTTT; CDR3: CAISSGVGNTIYF
length: 13; J: TRBJ1-1; size: NA; D: TRBD1; V: TRBV11-2; DNA: TGTGCCAGCAGCCCGGGGACAGGGATTATAGCTTTCTTT; CDR3: CASSPGTGIIAFF
length: 14; J: TRBJ1-5; size: few; D: NA; V: TRBV2; DNA: TGTGCCAGCACCATCCCGGGGGGGGGACAGCCCCAGCATTTT; CDR3: CASTIPGGGQPQHF
length: 15; J: TRBJ2-3; size: NA; D: TRBD1; V: TRBV28; DNA: TGTGCCAGCAGTTTCCCGGACAGGGACACAGATACGCAGTATTTT; CDR3: CASSFPDRDTDTQYF
length: 15; J: TRBJ1-1; size: NA; D: TRBD1; V: TRBV28; DNA: TGTGCCAGCAGTTTGGTAGAGGGGGCGGAGACTGAAGCTTTCTTT; CDR3: CASSLVEGAETEAFF
length: 15; J: TRBJ2-1; size: NA; D: NA; V: TRBV4-3; DNA: TGCGCCAGCAGCCACGGGATCGGGGATCACAATGAGCAGTTCTTC; CDR3: CASSHGIGDHNEQFF
length: 15; J: TRBJ2-3; size: NA; D: TRBD2; V: TRBV9; DNA: TGTGCCAGCAGCTTGATAGCGGGAGGCGGGGATACGCAGTATTTT; CDR3: CASSLIAGGGDTQYF
length: 11; J: TRBJ1-2; size: NA; D: NA; V: TRBV20-1; DNA: TGCAGTGCTAGTGCTAACTATGGCTACACCTTC; CDR3: CSASANYGYTF
length: 10; J: TRBJ1-2; size: NA; D: TRBD1; V: TRBV29-1; DNA: TGCAGCGTCCGGGACAGTGGCTACACCTTC; CDR3: CSVRDSGYTF
length: 15; J: TRBJ2-7; size: NA; D: TRBD2; V: TRBV30; DNA: TGTGCCTGGACCAGGGGACTAGCGGGAGGGGCCGAGCAGTACTTC; CDR3: CAWTRGLAGGAEQYF
length: 16; J: TRBJ2-7; size: once; D: TRBD2; V: TRBV5-1; DNA: TGCGCCAGCACCGGACTAAGCCAGCGGGGTACCTACGAGCAGTACTTC; CDR3: CASTGLSQRGTYEQYF
length: 16; J: TRBJ2-3; size: NA; D: TRBD2; V: TRBV7-2; DNA: TGTGCCAGCAGCCCCGCCCGACTAGCGGGAGCGGGTACGCAGTATTTT; CDR3: CASSPARLAGAGTQYF
length: 11; J: TRBJ2-7; size: few; D: NA; V: TRBV28; DNA: TGTGCCAGCAGTTCCCCTATCGAGCAGTACTTC; CDR3: CASSSPIEQYF
length: 13; J: TRBJ1-6; size: once; D: TRBD1; V: TRBV30; DNA: TGTGCCTGGAGTCGACAGGGGAATTCACCCCTCCACTTT; CDR3: CAWSRQGNSPLHF
length: 13; J: TRBJ1-1; size: NA; D: NA; V: TRBV27; DNA: TGTGCCAGCAGTCATACCTGGGACACTGAAGCTTTCTTT; CDR3: CASSHTWDTEAFF
length: 15; J: TRBJ2-2; size: NA; D: TRBD2; V: TRBV29-1; DNA: TGCAGCGCTAGTCTTAGCGGGGCGAACACCGGGGAGCTGTTTTTT; CDR3: CSASLSGANTGELFF
length: 16; J: TRBJ1-5; size: NA; D: TRBD1; V: TRBV5-6; DNA: TGTGCCAGCAGCCGGGGGACAGGGGGTGGTAATCAGCCCCAGCATTTT; CDR3: CASSRGTGGGNQPQHF
length: 15; J: TRBJ2-5; size: NA; D: NA; V: TRBV15; DNA: TGTGCCACCAGCAGAGAATTTACGGGGAAGGAGACCCAGTACTTC; CDR3: CATSREFTGKETQYF
length: 15; J: TRBJ2-2; size: NA; D: NA; V: TRBV5-1; DNA: TGCGCCAGCAGCTTGGGGACGGTGAACACCGGGGAGCTGTTTTTT; CDR3: CASSLGTVNTGELFF
length: 15; J: TRBJ2-1; size: NA; D: TRBD2; V: TRBV19; DNA: TGTGCCAGTAGTGCCCGTAGCGGGCCCTACAATGAGCAGTTCTTC; CDR3: CASSARSGPYNEQFF
length: 14; J: TRBJ1-2; size: few; D: NA; V: TRBV10-3; DNA: TGTGCCATCAGTGAAGGAGCCCGAAACTATGGCTACACCTTC; CDR3: CAISEGARNYGYTF
length: 14; J: TRBJ1-1; size: NA; D: TRBD1; V: TRBV28; DNA: TGTGCCAGCAGTGGGACAGGCGAGAACACTGAAGCTTTCTTT; CDR3: CASSGTGENTEAFF
length: 15; J: TRBJ2-1; size: NA; D: NA; V: TRBV2; DNA: TGTGCCAGCAGTGTCAACCGGCGGGGAGACAATGAGCAGTTCTTC; CDR3: CASSVNRRGDNEQFF
length: 11; J: TRBJ2-2; size: once; D: NA; V: TRBV5-4; DNA: TGTGCCAGCAGCTTTAACGGGGAGCTGTTTTTT; CDR3: CASSFNGELFF
length: 14; J: TRBJ2-5; size: NA; D: NA; V: TRBV6-5; DNA: TGTGCCAGCAGAACGGCCGCTGGGGGGGAGACCCAGTACTTC; CDR3: CASRTAAGGETQYF
length: 17; J: TRBJ1-6; size: NA; D: NA; V: TRBV21-1; DNA: TGTGCCAGCAGCTTACGTTTCAGGGAAGACTCTAATTCACCCCTCCACTTT; CDR3: CASSLRFREDSNSPLHF
length: 16; J: TRBJ1-6; size: NA; D: TRBD1; V: TRBV7-3; DNA: TGTGCCAGCAGCTTATCCGGACAGGGTCATAATTCACCCCTCCACTTT; CDR3: CASSLSGQGHNSPLHF
length: 15; J: TRBJ2-3; size: NA; D: TRBD1; V: TRBV7-7; DNA: TGTGCTAGCAGCCGCGGACAGGGGAACACAGATACGCAGTATTTT; CDR3: CASSRGQGNTDTQYF
length: 13; J: TRBJ2-7; size: NA; D: NA; V: TRBV4-2; DNA: TGTGCCAGCAGGCAAACAGGGCTGGACGAGCAGTACTTC; CDR3: CASRQTGLDEQYF
length: 11; J: TRBJ1-2; size: NA; D: NA; V: TRBV20-1; DNA: TGCAGTGCGCAACAGGGCTATGGCTACACCTTC; CDR3: CSAQQGYGYTF
length: 15; J: TRBJ1-6; size: NA; D: NA; V: TRBV5-1; DNA: TGCGCCAGCAGCTTGTCAGGGGACAAAGGTTCACCCCTCCACTTT; CDR3: CASSLSGDKGSPLHF
length: 14; J: TRBJ2-1; size: NA; D: NA; V: TRBV7-9; DNA: TGTGCCAGCAGCTTAGACTTAGGGTTTGATGAGCAGTTCTTC; CDR3: CASSLDLGFDEQFF
length: 15; J: TRBJ1-1; size: NA; D: TRBD1; V: TRBV10-3; DNA: TGTGCCATCAGCCCCCGACAGGGAATGAACACTGAAGCTTTCTTT; CDR3: CAISPRQGMNTEAFF
length: 15; J: TRBJ2-5; size: NA; D: NA; V: TRBV5-1; DNA: TGCGCCAGCAGCTTGGAACAGGCCGGCGGTGAGACCCAGTACTTC; CDR3: CASSLEQAGGETQYF
length: 12; J: TRBJ1-5; size: NA; D: NA; V: TRBV28; DNA: TGTGCCAGCGGGGGGTTGGAGCAGCCCCAGCATTTT; CDR3: CASGGLEQPQHF
length: 14; J: TRBJ1-1; size: NA; D: TRBD1; V: TRBV5-1; DNA: TGCGCCAGCAGCTTGACAGGGGGGAATACTGAAGCTTTCTTT; CDR3: CASSLTGGNTEAFF
length: 17; J: TRBJ1-3; size: NA; D: TRBD1; V: TRBV7-2; DNA: TGTGCCAGCAGCTTAGCATGGGACAGAAGCTCTGGAAACACCATATATTTT; CDR3: CASSLAWDRSSGNTIYF
length: 16; J: TRBJ1-1; size: NA; D: NA; V: TRBV5-4; DNA: TGTGCCAGCAGCAGGGGGTACTCCCTGGCTGACACTGAAGCTTTCTTT; CDR3: CASSRGYSLADTEAFF
length: 17; J: TRBJ2-2; size: NA; D: TRBD1; V: TRBV5-1; DNA: TGCGCCAGCAGCTGGGATACAGGGGGCGCAGAAACCGGGGAGCTGTTTTTT; CDR3: CASSWDTGGAETGELFF
length: 13; J: TRBJ1-4; size: NA; D: NA; V: TRBV6-5; DNA: TGTGCCAGCCCCCCGGACGTGGGTGAAAAACTGTTTTTT; CDR3: CASPPDVGEKLFF
length: 15; J: TRBJ2-3; size: once; D: TRBD2; V: TRBV2; DNA: TGTGCCAGCAGAGCGACTAGCGGGATTGTCGGTACGCAGTATTTT; CDR3: CASRATSGIVGTQYF
length: 16; J: TRBJ1-5; size: NA; D: TRBD1; V: TRBV7-2; DNA: TGTGCCAGCAGCTTAGGGACAGGACAAACCACTTCACCCCAGCATTTT; CDR3: CASSLGTGQTTSPQHF
length: 14; J: TRBJ2-7; size: NA; D: NA; V: TRBV2; DNA: TGTGCCAGCAGTGAAGAGCCAGTACTCTACGAGCAGTACTTC; CDR3: CASSEEPVLYEQYF
length: 15; J: TRBJ1-5; size: NA; D: NA; V: TRBV19; DNA: TGTGCCAGTAGTATATGGGGGGATAGCAATCAGCCCCAGCATTTT; CDR3: CASSIWGDSNQPQHF
length: 16; J: TRBJ2-2; size: few; D: NA; V: TRBV9; DNA: TGTGCCAGCAGCGCCCTAGGGGGGACACCCACCGGGGAGCTGTTTTTT; CDR3: CASSALGGTPTGELFF
length: 16; J: TRBJ2-2; size: few; D: TRBD1; V: TRBV5-1; DNA: TGCGCCAGCAGCTCGGGGGACAGGGCGCGTACCGGGGAGCTGTTTTTT; CDR3: CASSSGDRARTGELFF
length: 16; J: TRBJ2-2; size: NA; D: TRBD1; V: TRBV11-1; DNA: TGTGCCAGCAGCTCGCGACAGGGCGCAAACACCGGGGAGCTGTTTTTT; CDR3: CASSSRQGANTGELFF
length: 14; J: TRBJ1-5; size: NA; D: NA; V: TRBV7-9; DNA: TGTGCCAGCAGCTTAGGGTCAGTTAATCAGCCCCAGCATTTT; CDR3: CASSLGSVNQPQHF
length: 15; J: TRBJ1-3; size: NA; D: NA; V: TRBV15; DNA: TGTGCCACCAGCAGAGACGGGATGGAGGGAAACACCATATATTTT; CDR3: CATSRDGMEGNTIYF
length: 14; J: TRBJ1-2; size: NA; D: TRBD1; V: TRBV5-1; DNA: TGCGCCAGCGAAACGGGACAGGGGCGCGATGGCTACACCTTC; CDR3: CASETGQGRDGYTF